This TCR beta chain was recorded in a study of blood T cell repertoires in COVID-19. Across the study: Some COVID-19 samples were acute and others convalescent; all came from the United States, Italy and Spain. From T cells, B-cell-depleted T cells, or PBMCs came the material, which was cDNA or gDNA.

In the original workflow: Researchers report that nucleated cell counts were estimated from reference gene primer amplification. TCRdb's copy holds only in-frame clones and misses some; the assay was immunoSEQ multiplex PCR. That table is the source of V, J and clone size, and D and trimming were worked out from the DNA. The sample shows 43,000 or so clones, approximately 86% of them seen only once. The CDR3 has 16 amino acids. V gave up 1 base and J gave up 5 bases; unmatched junction bases: 6. Per germline, CDR1 LNHDA and CDR2 SQIVND (reference sequence). Sequenced input: peripheral blood. This chain links TRBV19 with TRBJ2-1, with 9 bases that match TRBD2. The receptor was derived from a man in his fifties or sixties with active COVID-19. The CDR3 region is CASSIVASGVDNEQFF. Here the CDR3 DNA reads TGTGCCAGTAGTATAGTGGCTAGCGGGGTCGACAATGAGCAGTTCTTC.